The text below deals with one T cell receptor beta chain. As yet, its antigen is unknown. This table comes from immunoSEQ multiplex PCR, and its TCRdb copy is limited to in-frame clones, with some not included. The table includes around 73,000 clones, 70% to 90% detected once. The donors were members of the validation cohort, which comprised roughly 120 subjects and was separate from the first cohort of 666 subjects. These data are taken from a study of cytomegalovirus exposure and HLA in healthy donors. Trimming took 0 bases from V and 4 from J; bases not matched to a gene: 3. CDR3 length equals 15 residues. Germline loops: CDR1 SGHNT, CDR2 YYREEE (reference sequence). Study observations and caveats: A few of the chains that were CMV-associated were confirmed in vitro to be specific for CMV antigens.

This receptor was taken from a woman aged 18-29 years in good health and CMV-seropositive. Source material: PBMCs. V is TRBV5-4 and J is TRBJ1-4; 7 bases align to TRBD1. CDR3 nucleotides: TGTGCCAGCAGCTTGGGACAGGGTGGTAATGAAAAACTGTTTTTT. As protein: CASSLGQGGNEKLFF.